These 8 T cell receptor beta chains were sequenced from one sample in a study of Graves' ophthalmopathy and Graves' hyperthyroidism. As the template, RNA transcripts were used to amplify TCR beta CDR3 regions. RT-PCR was first run with HTBI primers, then multiplex PCR in a second round. TCRdb re-called the multiplex PCR reads through MiXCR, storing one row per CDR3 protein. This table has about 590,000 distinct CDR3 sequences, 35% to 45% appearing once. The specimen sequenced was peripheral blood or thyroid tissue (not recorded which). Receptor source: an adult man with Graves' hyperthyroidism.

This clonotype was detected only once. V usage is TRBV12-3 or TRBV12-4 and J usage is TRBJ1-3, with a weak D call TRBD1 (5 bases). This CDR3 contains 15 residues. Trimming removed 6 bases from V and 3 bases from J, with 15 bases in between. The CDR3 sequence is CASSRTGRYGNTIYF. In DNA form, the CDR3 reads TGTGCCAGCAGCCGAACGGGACGTTATGGAAACACCATATATTTT.

The chain carries TRBV19 and TRBJ1-1, with D possibly matching TRBD1 (5 bases). The germline V gene has CDR1 LNHDA and CDR2 SQIVND (reference sequence). The ends were cut back, 3 bases at V and 0 bases at J, with 11 bases in the middle. This CDR3 has 15 residues. The CDR3 reads CASSITPDMNTEAFF. CDR3 nucleotides: TGTGCCAGTAGTATTACCCCGGACATGAACACTGAAGCTTTCTTT.

This clonotype was recorded at least ten times. This chain connects TRBV9 to TRBJ1-6; perhaps TRBD1 as D (5 bases). Germline CDR1 is SGDLS and CDR2 is YYNGEE. Trimming stripped 3 bases from V and 8 bases from J, with 12 bases between. The CDR3 extends over 14 amino acids. The CDR3 nucleotides are TGTGCCAGCAGCGCTTGGGACGGAGATTCACCCCTCCACTTT. It specifies CASSAWDGDSPLHF. The variable domain in full, completed from reference TRBV9 and TRBJ1-6, reads DSGVTQTPKHLITATGQRVTLRCSPRSGDLSVYWYQQSLDQGLQFLIQYYNGEERAKGNILERFSAQQFPDLHSELNLSSLELGDSALYFCASSAWDGDSPLHFGNGTRLTVT.

This clonotype has a handful of counts. V and J are TRBV3-1 and TRBJ2-7, with D possibly being TRBD1 (5 bases). Trimming stripped 6 bases from V and 2 bases from J, with 14 bases between. The CDR3 extends over 14 amino acids. Germline-derived CDR1 and CDR2 are LGHDT and YNNKEL (reference sequence). The CDR3 reads CASSRKTETYEQYF. In DNA, the CDR3 is TGTGCCAGCAGTCGTAAGACAGAGACCTACGAGCAGTACTTC.

This clonotype was seen at least ten times. The chain couples TRBV5-1 to TRBJ1-3; D may be TRBD1 (5 bases). The ends were cut back, 1 base at V and 4 bases at J, with 15 bases in the middle. Looked up from germline, CDR1 is SGHRS and CDR2 is YFSETQ. The CDR3 runs 16 residues. CDR3 sequence reads: CASSLLGVPAGNTIYF. The CDR3 DNA is TGCGCCAGCAGCTTGTTAGGGGTTCCGGCCGGAAACACCATATATTTT.

A few counts support this clonotype. The V gene is TRBV5-1, the J gene TRBJ1-3; weak D call: TRBD1 (5 bases). Between the trimmed V and J ends, which lost 4 bases and 0 bases, there was a span of 17 bases. Germline-derived CDR1 and CDR2 are SGHRS and YFSETQ. This CDR3 spans 17 amino acids. CDR3 in DNA: TGCGCCAGCAGCCGAATAGGGACCTTAAGCTCTGGAAACACCATATATTTT. Its translation is CASSRIGTLSSGNTIYF.

The chain uses TRBV20-1 and TRBJ1-5, with D possibly being TRBD1 (5 bases). Looked up from germline, CDR1 is DFQATT and CDR2 is SNEGSKA (reference sequence). Trimming stripped 0 bases from V and 3 bases from J, with 15 bases between. The CDR3 runs 16 residues. This CDR3 is CSAREGTSGHNQPQHF. The CDR3 DNA is TGCAGTGCTAGAGAGGGGACTAGCGGGCACAATCAGCCCCAGCATTTT.

This clonotype was observed at least ten times. The V and J genes are TRBV2 and TRBJ1-5, with D maybe TRBD1 (5 bases). The V end was cut by 6 bases, the J end by 0 bases, with 15 bases between. CDR1 SNHLY and CDR2 FYNNEI come from the germline V gene. The CDR3 totals 16 residues. The DNA of the CDR3 is TGTGCCAGCAGGGAGAGGGGCGGATATAGCAATCAGCCCCAGCATTTT. Translated: CASRERGGYSNQPQHF.